These 13 T cell receptor beta chains were all obtained from the same sample, sequenced in a study of cytomegalovirus exposure and HLA in healthy donors. The primer mix had 60 Vbeta and 13 Jbeta primers. The repertoire was sequenced with immunoSEQ multiplex PCR; TCRdb's copy has only in-frame clones and lacks some. Here the sample spans some 180,000 clones, almost 85% being singletons. Sequencing was carried out using PBMCs. The origin of the receptors is a woman aged 45-65 years in good health and CMV-seronegative.

Here the CDR3 reads CASSSEAGTGSYEQYF. The CDR3 region has the DNA TGTGCCAGCAGTTCCGAGGCTGGGACAGGGTCCTACGAGCAGTACTTC. The chain combines TRBV6-5 with TRBJ2-5; 9 bases match TRBD1. Gene TRBJ2-7 matches the end of the DNA better, so the J call may be wrong. The CDR3 has 16 residues. Germline-derived CDR1 and CDR2 are MNHEY and SVGAGI.

A remark on this clone: Compared with germline, one end of the junction differs, possibly owing to a read error. This chain links TRBV7-9 with TRBJ1-5; 7 bases are shared with TRBD1. This CDR3 is 17 amino acids long. Germline-derived CDR1 and CDR2 are SEHNR and FQNEAQ (reference sequence). The CDR3 here is CSSSFSGQGVGNQPQHF. CDR3 nucleotides: TGTTCCAGCAGCTTCTCCGGGCAGGGGGTTGGTAATCAGCCCCAGCATTTT.

With regard to this clone: The junction does not match germline at one end; this may be a read error. The CDR3 sequence: CSSSLKQTYNEQFF. CDR3 nucleotide sequence: TGTTCCAGCAGCCTAAAACAGACCTACAATGAGCAGTTCTTC. The chain links TRBV7-9 to TRBJ2-1; D not resolved. CDR1 and CDR2 from the germline V gene are SEHNR and FQNEAQ (reference sequence). CDR3 size: 14 residues.

This rearrangement joins TRBV19 to TRBJ2-1, with TRBD1 as a possible D gene (6 bases). The CDR3 runs 12 residues. Trimming stripped 7 bases from V and 8 bases from J, with 12 bases between. Germline assignment: CDR1 LNHDA and CDR2 SQIVND (reference sequence). The CDR3 DNA is TGTGCCAGTACTCCAGGGACATATGAGCAGTTCTTC. Translated: CASTPGTYEQFF.

The J gene is TRBJ2-3, the V gene TRBV7-8; tentative D call: TRBD2 (5 bases). Germline V gives CDR1 SGHVS, CDR2 FQNEAQ. The ends were cut back, 5 bases at V and 7 bases at J, with 13 bases in the middle. The CDR3 spans 13 residues. CDR3 protein: CASSPSRGNTQYF. CDR3 DNA: TGTGCCAGCAGCCCTAGTCGGGGAAATACGCAGTATTTT. Variable domain in full (rest from reference TRBV7-8 and TRBJ2-3): GAGVSQSPRYKVAKRGQDVALRCDPISGHVSLFWYQQALGQGPEFLTYFQNEAQLDKSGLPSDRFFAERPEGSVSTLKIQRTQQEDSAVYLCASSPSRGNTQYFGPGTRLTVL.

This clone was detected only once. The chain links TRBV5-1 to TRBJ2-7; D is undetermined. Germline CDR1 and CDR2: SGHRS and YFSETQ. The V gene lost 0 bases and the J gene lost 1 base, with 5 bases spanning the gap. CDR3 length: 13 residues. CDR3 DNA: TGCGCCAGCAGCTTGGCGCGGTCCTACGAGCAGTACTTC. Its protein product is CASSLARSYEQYF. The full variable domain, with the rest looked up from reference TRBV5-1 and TRBJ2-7, is KAGVTQTPRYLIKTRGQQVTLSCSPISGHRSVSWYQQTPGQGLQFLFEYFSETQRNKGNFPGRFSGRQFSNSRSEMNVSTLELGDSALYLCASSLARSYEQYFGPGTRLTVT.

The chain uses TRBV19 and TRBJ2-1, with 11 bases aligning to TRBD1. Per germline, CDR1 LNHDA and CDR2 SQIVND (reference sequence). The junction had 1 base not matched to a gene; V was cut back by 4 bases and J by 2 bases. The CDR3 totals 15 residues. CDR3 residues: CASSRGQGAYNEQFF. The CDR3 coding sequence is TGTGCCAGTAGTAGGGGACAGGGGGCCTACAATGAGCAGTTCTTC.

The DNA for the CDR3 is TGCGCCAGCAGCTTGATGAGGGATTGGAACACTGAAGCTTTCTTT. Its protein product is CASSLMRDWNTEAFF. The V and J genes are TRBV5-1 and TRBJ1-1; D unclear. The V gene lost 1 base and the J gene lost 1 base, with 11 bases spanning the gap. Germline V CDR1 and CDR2: SGHRS, YFSETQ. The CDR3 runs to 15 residues.

The rearrangement joins TRBV28 to TRBJ1-5; D possibly corresponds to TRBD1 (5 bases). CDR3 size: 12 residues. Trimming cost V 5 bases and J 9 bases, with 11 bases left between them. The germline V gene encodes CDR1 MDHEN and CDR2 SYDVKM. CDR3 residues: CASSSGTGPQHF. CDR3 sequence (DNA): TGTGCCAGCAGTAGTGGGACTGGGCCCCAGCATTTT.

V and J are TRBV27 and TRBJ2-3, with 10 bases aligning to TRBD2. Germline values: CDR1 MNHEY, CDR2 SMNVEV (reference sequence). The CDR3 is 15 residues long. Trimming removed 7 bases from V and 0 bases from J; junction bases left unmatched: 4. The CDR3 sequence: CASKYSGRSTDTQYF. DNA of the CDR3: TGTGCCAGCAAATATAGCGGGAGGAGCACAGATACGCAGTATTTT.

This sequence joins TRBV16 and TRBJ2-2; maybe TRBD2 (5 bases). This CDR3 is 14 amino acids long. Germline-derived CDR1 and CDR2 are KGHSY and FQNENV. V lost 2 bases and J lost 3, with 7 bases in between. CDR3 nucleotide sequence: TGTGCCAGCAGCCAAGGACTTGACACCGGGGAGCTGTTTTTT. Amino acids: CASSQGLDTGELFF.

V and J are TRBV2 and TRBJ2-5; 8 nucleotides line up with TRBD1. The J call could be wrong; TRBJ2-7 is a better fit for the DNA end. The CDR3 runs to 17 residues. The V gene's germline CDR1 is SNHLY and CDR2 FYNNEI. The CDR3 coding sequence is TGTGCCAGCAGTGAAGGGAGTGGGACAGGCAAATCCTACGAGCAGTACTTC. Its translation: CASSEGSGTGKSYEQYF.

In its sample, this clone was seen once. The chain recombines TRBV29-1 with TRBJ2-1; 12 nucleotides align to TRBD2. Looked up from germline, CDR1 is SQVTM and CDR2 is ANQGSEA. V gave up 7 bases and J gave up 3 bases; unmatched junction bases: 31. The CDR3 runs to 23 residues. The CDR3 DNA is TGCAGCGCCCGTGTAACGGTATCAACAGGGAATGCTAGCGGGAGGGTCATCTACAATGAGCAGTTCTTC. Its translation is CSARVTVSTGNASGRVIYNEQFF.